Shown below are 14 T cell receptor beta chains from a single sample sequenced in a study of PD-L1 blockade in urothelial cancer. This table comes from immunoSEQ multiplex PCR, and its TCRdb copy is limited to in-frame clones, with some not included. The data show about 50,000 clones, around 85% seen once. Time point defined: peripheral blood 6 weeks after treatment start. The input for sequencing was PBMCs, taken around atezolizumab (anti-PD-L1) treatment. The receptors come from a man aged 50 to 59 with urothelial cancer.

V and J are TRBV21-1 and TRBJ2-7; the D call TRBD2 from the table was never checked on the DNA. TRBV21-1 is a pseudogene. CDR3 length equals 15 residues. The CDR3 coding sequence is TGTGCCAGCAGCAAAGGGGAGGACACTTCCTACGAGCAGTACTTC. As protein: CASSKGEDTSYEQYF.

This chain connects TRBV28 to TRBJ2-7; D ambiguous. Germline V gene data show CDR1 as MDHEN and CDR2 as SYDVKM. The V end was cut by 6 bases, the J end by 2 bases, with 17 bases between. There are 15 residues in the CDR3. The CDR3, as DNA: TGTGCCAGCAGCGGCGGAACATTAGGAACCTACGAGCAGTACTTC. This codes for CASSGGTLGTYEQYF.

V usage is TRBV4-1 and J usage is TRBJ1-1, with 7 bases lining up with TRBD1. Germline CDR1 MGHRA, CDR2 YSYEKL. The CDR3 loop spans 13 amino acids. J lost 3 bases, V lost 4 bases, and 2 bases had no gene match. CDR3 sequence: CASSLQGDTEAFF. In DNA, the CDR3 is TGCGCCAGCAGCCTCCAGGGGGACACTGAAGCTTTCTTT.

This sequence joins TRBV5-1 and TRBJ2-6, with TRBD1 as a possible D gene (6 bases). Per the germline V gene, CDR1 is SGHRS and CDR2 is YFSETQ. The germline V and J ends were trimmed by 4 bases and 2 bases, with 10 bases remaining between them. The CDR3 is made up of 15 amino acids. The CDR3 DNA reads TGCGCCAGCAGCGTCACAGGGCCTGGGGCCAACGTCCTGACTTTC. It encodes CASSVTGPGANVLTF.

In this sample, this clone turned up a few times. J is TRBJ2-7 and V is TRBV14, with D maybe TRBD1 (5 bases). This CDR3 is 15 amino acids long. Germline V lookup: CDR1 SGHDN, CDR2 FVKESK. The V end lost 1 base, the J end lost 7 bases, and 17 bases lay between the germline ends. The CDR3 DNA is TGTGCCAGCAGCCAAGTTGCAGGGTGGGTAGGAGAGCAGTACTTC. It codes for CASSQVAGWVGEQYF.

The CDR3 sequence: CASSILPTGNIGYEQYF. In nucleotides, the CDR3 is TGTGCCAGTAGTATCCTCCCGACAGGAAATATCGGATACGAGCAGTACTTC. This chain connects TRBV19 to TRBJ2-7; tentatively, D is TRBD1 (6 bases). The CDR3 covers 17 residues. Germline V gene lookup returns CDR1 LNHDA and CDR2 SQIVND (reference sequence). Trimming took off 3 bases at V and 4 bases at J, with 22 bases between the two ends.

This sequence joins TRBV7-3 and TRBJ2-1, with unresolved D. CDR3 length: 13 amino acids. Germline CDR1 SGHTA, CDR2 FQGTGA. The CDR3 sequence: CASSTSSYNEQFF. CDR3 sequence (DNA): TGTGCAAGTAGCACGAGCTCCTACAATGAGCAGTTCTTC.

This clone was counted once. The chain uses TRBV5-1 and TRBJ1-1; TRBD1 aligns across 8 bases. J gave up 11 bases and V 0 bases, and 6 bases lay outside the gene matches. Germline V gene data show CDR1 as SGHRS and CDR2 as YFSETQ. The CDR3 extends over 13 amino acids. The DNA for the CDR3 is TGCGCCAGCAGCTTGGCCGGGACAGGCCTCGCTTTCTTT. This encodes CASSLAGTGLAFF.

The chain joins TRBV14 to TRBJ2-5; D ambiguous. Germline V gives CDR1 SGHDN, CDR2 FVKESK. Trimming left V 1 base short and J 4 bases short, with 4 bases between. The CDR3 extends over 12 amino acids. This CDR3 is CASSQVRETQYF. CDR3 DNA sequence: TGTGCCAGCAGCCAAGTGAGAGAGACCCAGTACTTC.

This chain uses TRBV4-2 with TRBJ2-1; TRBD1 matches at 9 bases. The CDR3 covers 18 residues. Per germline, CDR1 LGHNA and CDR2 YNFKEQ. The ends lost 2 bases at V and 0 bases at J; junction bases unmatched: 8. The CDR3 region has the DNA TGTGCCAGCAGCCAATCAACCGGGACAGGGTCCTCCTACAATGAGCAGTTCTTC. This gives the protein CASSQSTGTGSSYNEQFF.

Notes on this clone: One end of the junction fails to match germline, which may point to a read error. The chain uses TRBV11-2 and TRBJ2-1; D perhaps matches TRBD1 (5 bases). CDR1 is SGHAT, CDR2 FQNNGV, per germline. This CDR3 has 17 amino acids. CDR3 sequence (DNA): TGTGCCAGCAGCTTAATTCCTTTTCAGGGTACCTACCATGAGCAGTTCTTC. Protein sequence: CASSLIPFQGTYHEQFF.

This chain uses TRBV10-3 with TRBJ2-7; 12 nucleotides match TRBD2. This CDR3 contains 14 residues. The V gene end was trimmed by 9 bases and the J gene end by 5 bases; junction bases not matched to a gene: 8. Germline CDR1 ENHRY, CDR2 SYGVKD. CDR3 in amino acids: CAISPTSGSHEQYF. The CDR3 coding sequence is TGTGCCATATCCCCGACTAGCGGGAGCCACGAGCAGTACTTC.

This clone is a singleton in its sample. V is TRBV7-2 and J is TRBJ1-5; D is uncertain. The CDR3 totals 16 residues. V lost 5 bases and J lost 2, with 16 bases in between. In germline, CDR1 is SGHTA, CDR2 FQGNSA. In nucleotides, the CDR3 is TGTGCCAGCAGCCCCGGAGGGCGGTCTGGCAATCAGCCCCAGCATTTT. Its translation: CASSPGGRSGNQPQHF.

This chain joins TRBV25-1 and TRBJ2-3, with 10 bases that match TRBD2. The CDR3 has 16 residues. Germline CDR1 is MGHDK and CDR2 is SYGVNS. V dropped 3 bases and J dropped 1; count of bases not matched to a gene: 4. CDR3 amino acids: CASSDPLAGGTDTQYF. CDR3 DNA sequence: TGTGCCAGCAGTGACCCTCTAGCGGGGGGCACAGATACGCAGTATTTT.